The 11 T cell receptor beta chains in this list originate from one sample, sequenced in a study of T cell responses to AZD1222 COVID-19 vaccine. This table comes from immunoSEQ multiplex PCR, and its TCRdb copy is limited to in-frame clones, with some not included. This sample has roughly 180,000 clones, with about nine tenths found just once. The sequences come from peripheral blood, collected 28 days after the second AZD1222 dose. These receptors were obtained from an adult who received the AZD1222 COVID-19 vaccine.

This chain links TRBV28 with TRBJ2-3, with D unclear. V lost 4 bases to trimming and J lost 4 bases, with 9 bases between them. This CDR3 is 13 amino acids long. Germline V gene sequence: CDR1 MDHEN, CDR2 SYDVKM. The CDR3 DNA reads TGTGCCAGCAGTTCCGCCAGCCCAGATACGCAGTATTTT. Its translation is CASSSASPDTQYF.

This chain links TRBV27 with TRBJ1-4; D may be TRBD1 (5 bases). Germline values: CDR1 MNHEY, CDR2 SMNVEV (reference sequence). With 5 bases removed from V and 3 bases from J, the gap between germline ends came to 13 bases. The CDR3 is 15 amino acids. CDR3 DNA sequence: TGTGCCAGCAGTCCCACAGGTCGGGCTAATGAAAAACTGTTTTTT. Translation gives CASSPTGRANEKLFF.

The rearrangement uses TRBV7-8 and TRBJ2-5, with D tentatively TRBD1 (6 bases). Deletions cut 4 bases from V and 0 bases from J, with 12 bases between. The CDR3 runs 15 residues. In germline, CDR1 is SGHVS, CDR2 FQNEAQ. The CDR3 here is CASSWTASYQETQYF. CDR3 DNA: TGTGCCAGCAGCTGGACAGCCAGTTACCAAGAGACCCAGTACTTC.

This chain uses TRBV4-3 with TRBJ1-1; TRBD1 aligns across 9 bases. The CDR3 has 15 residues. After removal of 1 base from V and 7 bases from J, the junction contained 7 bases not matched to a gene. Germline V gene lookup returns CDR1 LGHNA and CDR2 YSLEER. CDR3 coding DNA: TGCGCCAGCAGCCAAGCGACAGGGGGGTATGGTGAAGCTTTCTTT. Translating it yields CASSQATGGYGEAFF.

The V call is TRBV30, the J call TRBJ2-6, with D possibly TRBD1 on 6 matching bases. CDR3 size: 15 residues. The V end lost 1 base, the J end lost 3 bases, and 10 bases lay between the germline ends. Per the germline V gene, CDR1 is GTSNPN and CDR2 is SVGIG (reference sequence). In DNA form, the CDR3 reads TGTGCCTGGAGTGACACAGGGCTTGGGGCCAACGTCCTGACTTTC. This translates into CAWSDTGLGANVLTF.

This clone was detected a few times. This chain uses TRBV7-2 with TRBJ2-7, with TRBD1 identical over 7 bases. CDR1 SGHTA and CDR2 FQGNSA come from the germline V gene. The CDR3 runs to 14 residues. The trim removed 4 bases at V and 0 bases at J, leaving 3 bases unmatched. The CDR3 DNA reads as TGTGCCAGCAGCTCAGGGACAGTCTCCTACGAGCAGTACTTC. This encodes CASSSGTVSYEQYF.

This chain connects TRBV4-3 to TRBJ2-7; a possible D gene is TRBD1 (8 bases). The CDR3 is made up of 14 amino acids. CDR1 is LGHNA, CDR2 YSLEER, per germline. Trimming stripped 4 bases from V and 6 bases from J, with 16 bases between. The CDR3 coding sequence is TGCGCCAGCAGCCCAGCAGCGGGGACAGGCGAGCAGTACTTC. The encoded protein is CASSPAAGTGEQYF.

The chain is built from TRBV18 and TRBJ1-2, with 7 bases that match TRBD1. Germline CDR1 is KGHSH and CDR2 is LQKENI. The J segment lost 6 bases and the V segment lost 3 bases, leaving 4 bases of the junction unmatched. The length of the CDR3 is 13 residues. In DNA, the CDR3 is TGTGCCAGCTCACCGGACAGGACGGATGGCTACACCTTC. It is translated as CASSPDRTDGYTF.

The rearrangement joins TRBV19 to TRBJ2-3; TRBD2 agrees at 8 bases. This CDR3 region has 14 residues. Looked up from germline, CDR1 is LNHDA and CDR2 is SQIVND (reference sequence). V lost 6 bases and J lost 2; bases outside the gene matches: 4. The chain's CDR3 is CASRGAGATDTQYF. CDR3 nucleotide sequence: TGTGCCAGTAGGGGAGCGGGAGCCACAGATACGCAGTATTTT.

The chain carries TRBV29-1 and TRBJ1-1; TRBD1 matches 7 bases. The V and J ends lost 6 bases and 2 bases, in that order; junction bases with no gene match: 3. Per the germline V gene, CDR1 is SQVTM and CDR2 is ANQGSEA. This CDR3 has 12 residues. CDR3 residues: CSVRTGNTEAFF. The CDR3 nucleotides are TGCAGCGTCAGGACAGGCAACACTGAAGCTTTCTTT.

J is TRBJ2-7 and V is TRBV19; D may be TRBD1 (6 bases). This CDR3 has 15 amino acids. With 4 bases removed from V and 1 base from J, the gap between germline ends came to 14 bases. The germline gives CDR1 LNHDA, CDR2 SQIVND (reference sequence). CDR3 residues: CASSRDMGASYEQYF. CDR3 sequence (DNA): TGTGCCAGTAGTAGGGACATGGGCGCATCCTACGAGCAGTACTTC.